A single TCR beta chain is shown here with its context. Its target is not known. PCR was performed using 60 Vbeta and 13 Jbeta primers. Clones were sequenced by immunoSEQ multiplex PCR, and TCRdb holds only the in-frame ones, with some missing. The sample lists about 150,000 clones; 60% to 80% were seen once. Germline lookup yields CDR1 SGHRS and CDR2 YFSETQ. The CDR3 is 16 amino acids. The data were taken from a study of cytomegalovirus exposure and HLA in healthy donors. Study-wide results and limits: Cytomegalovirus-associated TCR beta chains were listed, numbering 150 to 200. A missense DCLRE1C variant was associated with V- and J-gene trimming of TCR beta chains in a later analysis, and an independent cohort replicated the association. The study found most TCR sequences rare, yet found some public TCRs in many donors. When presence/absence was analysed, sequencing depth was taken to be roughly uniform across donors.

The sequencing input was PBMCs. This TCR was sampled from a man between 18 and 29 years old in good health and CMV-seropositive. The gene calls are TRBV5-1 and TRBJ2-5, with no clear D. The last part of the DNA fits TRBJ2-7 better; the J call may be wrong. As DNA, the CDR3 is TGCGCCAGCTTTAGGAGTTCCTCCACCGTTCTCGACGAGCAGTACTTC. This encodes CASFRSSSTVLDEQYF.